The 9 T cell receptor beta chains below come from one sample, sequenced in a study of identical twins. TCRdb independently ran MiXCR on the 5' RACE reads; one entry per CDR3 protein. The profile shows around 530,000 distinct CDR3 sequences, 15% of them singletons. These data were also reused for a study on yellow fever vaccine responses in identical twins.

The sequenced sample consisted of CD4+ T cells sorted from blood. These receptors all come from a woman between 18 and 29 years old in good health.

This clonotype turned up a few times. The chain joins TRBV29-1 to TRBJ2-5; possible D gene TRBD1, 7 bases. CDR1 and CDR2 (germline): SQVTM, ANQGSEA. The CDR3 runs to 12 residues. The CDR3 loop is CSGGPGGQTQYF. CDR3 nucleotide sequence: TGCTCTGGGGGGCCAGGGGGACAGACCCAGTACTTC.

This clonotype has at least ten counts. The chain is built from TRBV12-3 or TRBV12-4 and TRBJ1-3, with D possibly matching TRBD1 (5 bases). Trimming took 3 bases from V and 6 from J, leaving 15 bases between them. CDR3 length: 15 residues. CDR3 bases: TGTGCCAGCAGTTTCTCTGGGGGGGTGGAAAACACCATATATTTT. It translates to CASSFSGGVENTIYF.

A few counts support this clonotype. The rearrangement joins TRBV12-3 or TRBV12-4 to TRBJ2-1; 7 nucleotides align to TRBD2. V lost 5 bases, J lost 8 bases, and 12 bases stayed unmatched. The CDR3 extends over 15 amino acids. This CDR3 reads CASSLEVGGFDEQFF. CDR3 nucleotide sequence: TGTGCCAGCAGTCTTGAGGTGGGAGGGTTCGATGAGCAGTTCTTC.

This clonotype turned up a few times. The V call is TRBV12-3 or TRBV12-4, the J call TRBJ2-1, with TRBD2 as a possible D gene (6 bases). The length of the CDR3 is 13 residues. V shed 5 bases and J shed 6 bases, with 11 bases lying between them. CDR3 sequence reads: CASSTFGGNEQFF. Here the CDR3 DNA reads TGTGCCAGCAGTACCTTCGGGGGCAATGAGCAGTTCTTC.

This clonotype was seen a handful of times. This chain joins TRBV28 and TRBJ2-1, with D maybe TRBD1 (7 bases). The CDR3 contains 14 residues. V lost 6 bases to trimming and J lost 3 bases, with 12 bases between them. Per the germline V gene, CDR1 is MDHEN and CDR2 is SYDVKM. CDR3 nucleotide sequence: TGTGCCAGCAGGCGGGGACAGAGCTACAATGAGCAGTTCTTC. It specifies CASRRGQSYNEQFF.

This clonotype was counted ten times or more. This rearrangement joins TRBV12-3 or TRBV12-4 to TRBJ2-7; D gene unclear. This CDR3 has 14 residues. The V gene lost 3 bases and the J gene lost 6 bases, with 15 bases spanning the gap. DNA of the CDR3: TGTGCCAGCAGTTTTTCACTTTTAGGTGGCGAGCAGTACTTC. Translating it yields CASSFSLLGGEQYF.

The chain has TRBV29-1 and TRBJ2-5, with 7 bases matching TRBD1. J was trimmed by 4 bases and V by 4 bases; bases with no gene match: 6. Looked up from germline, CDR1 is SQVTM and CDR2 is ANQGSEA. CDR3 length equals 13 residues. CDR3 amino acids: CSVATGVGETQYF. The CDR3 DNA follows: TGCAGCGTTGCCACAGGGGTCGGAGAGACCCAGTACTTC. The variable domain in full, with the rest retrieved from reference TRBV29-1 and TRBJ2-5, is SAVISQKPSRDICQRGTSLTIQCQVDSQVTMMFWYRQQPGQSLTLIATANQGSEATYESGFVIDKFPISRPNLTFSTLTVSNMSPEDSSIYLCSVATGVGETQYFGPGTRLLVL.

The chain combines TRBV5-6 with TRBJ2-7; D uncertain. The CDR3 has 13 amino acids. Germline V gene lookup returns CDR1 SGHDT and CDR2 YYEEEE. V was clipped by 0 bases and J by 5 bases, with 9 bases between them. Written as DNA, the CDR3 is TGTGCCAGCAGCTTGGTGCCAACTGACGAGCAGTACTTC. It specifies CASSLVPTDEQYF. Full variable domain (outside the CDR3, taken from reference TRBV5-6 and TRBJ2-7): DAGVTQSPTHLIKTRGQQVTLRCSPKSGHDTVSWYQQALGQGPQFIFQYYEEEERQRGNFPDRFSGHQFPNYSSELNVNALLLGDSALYLCASSLVPTDEQYFGPGTRLTVT.

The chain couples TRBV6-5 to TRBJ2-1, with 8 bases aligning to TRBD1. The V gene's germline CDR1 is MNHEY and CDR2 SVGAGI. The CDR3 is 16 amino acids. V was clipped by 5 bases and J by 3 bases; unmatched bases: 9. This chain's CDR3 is CASSHRTGPLYNEQFF. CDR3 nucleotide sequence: TGTGCCAGCAGTCACCGGACAGGGCCCCTCTACAATGAGCAGTTCTTC.